This T cell receptor (beta chain) was sequenced during a study of blood T cell repertoires in COVID-19. Study at large: Italy, Spain and the United States were the sources of the convalescent and acute COVID-19 samples. Sources were T cells, B-cell-depleted T cells, or PBMCs; the material itself was cDNA or gDNA.

Here immunoSEQ multiplex PCR was the method, and the copy in TCRdb shows in-frame clones only, minus some. Of about 33,000 clones in the sample, 65% to 90% were seen once. Sequencing used peripheral blood. The TCR was taken from a woman older than 75 with active or convalescent COVID-19.

Written as DNA, the CDR3 is TGCAGCGTTGTCTCCGGGACAGGGCAAACCGGGGAGCTGTTTTTT. Protein sequence: CSVVSGTGQTGELFF. V gene TRBV29-1 combines with J gene TRBJ2-2, with 9 bases aligning to TRBD1. V dropped 4 bases and J dropped 5; count of bases not matched to a gene: 8. The CDR3 is 15 amino acids. Germline CDR1 reads SQVTM; CDR2 reads ANQGSEA.